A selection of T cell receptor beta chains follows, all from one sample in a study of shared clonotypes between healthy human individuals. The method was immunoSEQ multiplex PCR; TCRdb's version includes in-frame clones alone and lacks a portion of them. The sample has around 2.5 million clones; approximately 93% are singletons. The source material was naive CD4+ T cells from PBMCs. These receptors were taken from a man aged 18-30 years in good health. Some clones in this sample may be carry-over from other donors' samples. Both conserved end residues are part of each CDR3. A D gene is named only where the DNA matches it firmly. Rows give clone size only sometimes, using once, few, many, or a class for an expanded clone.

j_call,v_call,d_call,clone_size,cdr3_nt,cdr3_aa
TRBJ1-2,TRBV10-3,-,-,TGTGCCATCAACGTCGAGGGTCTACTTCCTACCGGTGGCTACACCTTC,CAINVEGLLPTGGYTF
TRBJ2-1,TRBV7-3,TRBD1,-,TGTGCCAGCAGCTTAGCGGACAGGAACAATGAGCAGTTCTTC,CASSLADRNNEQFF
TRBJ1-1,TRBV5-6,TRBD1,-,TGTGCCAGCAGCTACGTAGGGGGCCCGGGGGCTTTCTTT,CASSYVGGPGAFF
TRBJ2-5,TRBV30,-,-,TGTGCCTGGAGTGGGGGGTGGCAAGAGACCCAGTACTTC,CAWSGGWQETQYF
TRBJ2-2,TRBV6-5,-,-,TGTGCCAGCAAAACCGGGCCGAACACCGGGGAGCTGTTTTTT,CASKTGPNTGELFF
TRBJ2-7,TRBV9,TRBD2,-,TGTGCCAGCAGCTTAGCGGGAGGGCCGGGGTCCTACGAGCAGTACTTC,CASSLAGGPGSYEQYF
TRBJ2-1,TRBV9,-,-,TGTGCCAGCAGCGTAGCTCCCGGCCTGATCGACAATGAGCAGTTCTTC,CASSVAPGLIDNEQFF
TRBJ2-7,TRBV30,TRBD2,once,TGTGCCTGTCTTTTCCATAGCGGGAGTCCCTTCGAGCAGTACTTC,CACLFHSGSPFEQYF
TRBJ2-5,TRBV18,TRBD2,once,TGTGCCAGCTCACCAGTCCGCCTAGCGGGAGAGGGAGAGACCCAGTACTTC,CASSPVRLAGEGETQYF
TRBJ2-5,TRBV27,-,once,TGTGCCAGCAGTCCATACGGGCTGAGCCAAGAGACCCAGTACTTC,CASSPYGLSQETQYF
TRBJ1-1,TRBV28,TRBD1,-,TGTGCCAGCAGTTTAAGGTGGCAGGGGGCAGGGAACACTGAAGCTTTCTTT,CASSLRWQGAGNTEAFF
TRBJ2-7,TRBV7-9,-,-,TGTGCCAGCAGCTTTGTTGATTACGAGCAGTACTTC,CASSFVDYEQYF
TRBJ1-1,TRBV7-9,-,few,TGTGCCAGCAGCCCTTGGGCAAGTCTGAACACTGAAGCTTTCTTT,CASSPWASLNTEAFF
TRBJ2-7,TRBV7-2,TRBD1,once,TGTGCCAGCAGCCTTACAGGGGGTAGGCAGGGCGAGCAGTACTTC,CASSLTGGRQGEQYF
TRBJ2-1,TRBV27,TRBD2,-,TGTGCCAGCAGGGACCTCTCTGGGACTAGCGGGAGCTCCTACAATGAGCAGTTCTTC,CASRDLSGTSGSSYNEQFF
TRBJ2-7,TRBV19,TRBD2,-,TGTGCCAGTAGTGGCCCTAGCGGGAGTAATACCTACGAGCAGTACTTC,CASSGPSGSNTYEQYF
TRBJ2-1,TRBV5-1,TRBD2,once,TGCGCCAGCAGCTCACTAGCGGGGTCCTACAATGAGCAGTTCTTC,CASSSLAGSYNEQFF
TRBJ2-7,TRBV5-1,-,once,TGCGCCAGCAGCCCCCCAGGGGCGGACGAGCAGTACTTC,CASSPPGADEQYF
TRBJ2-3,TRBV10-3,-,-,TGTGCCATCAGTGAGTCGAGAGGCAGAACTAGCACAGATACGCAGTATTTT,CAISESRGRTSTDTQYF
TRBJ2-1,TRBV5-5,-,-,TGTGCCAGCAGCTTGGATCCCTACAATGAGCAGTTCTTC,CASSLDPYNEQFF
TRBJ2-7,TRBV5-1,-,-,TGCGCCAGCAGCCGGGACGGCTCCTACGAGCAGTACTTC,CASSRDGSYEQYF
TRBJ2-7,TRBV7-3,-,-,TGTGCCAGCAGCCCTAAAGACCCATCAGGGGAGTACTTC,CASSPKDPSGEYF
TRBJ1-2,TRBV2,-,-,TGTGCCACCTCAGTAGGGTTCAGAAATGGCTACACCTTC,CATSVGFRNGYTF
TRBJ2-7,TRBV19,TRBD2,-,TGTGCCAGTAGTAAGGTAGGAGCTAGCGGGGGATCCTACGAGCAGTACTTC,CASSKVGASGGSYEQYF
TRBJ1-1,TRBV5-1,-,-,TGCGCCAGCAGCTTGAACCTGAACACTGAAGCTTTCTTT,CASSLNLNTEAFF
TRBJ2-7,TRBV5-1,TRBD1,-,TGCGCCAGCAGCCAAACCGGGACAGCATTCTACGAGCAGTACTTC,CASSQTGTAFYEQYF
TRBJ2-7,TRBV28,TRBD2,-,TGTGCCAGCAGTCCCCCCGGACTAGCGGGATACTACGAGCAGTACTTC,CASSPPGLAGYYEQYF
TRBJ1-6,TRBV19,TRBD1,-,TGTGCCAGTACCGGACAGGGAGTAGGTTCACCCCTCCACTTT,CASTGQGVGSPLHF
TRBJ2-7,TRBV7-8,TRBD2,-,TGTGCCAGCAGCCCCCAGAGGTTAGCGGGCCGGGGGGAGCAGTACTTC,CASSPQRLAGRGEQYF
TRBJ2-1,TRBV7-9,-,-,TGTGCCAGCAGCTTCCAGGGGTCAGTCGATGAGCAGTTCTTC,CASSFQGSVDEQFF
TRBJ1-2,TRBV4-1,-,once,TGCGCCAGCAGAAAGCGGGGGGTTAACTATGGCTACACCTTC,CASRKRGVNYGYTF
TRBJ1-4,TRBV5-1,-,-,TGCGCCAGCAGCTGGGGGGCGGTAACTAATGAAAAACTGTTTTTT,CASSWGAVTNEKLFF
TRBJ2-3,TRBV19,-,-,TGTGCCAGTAGAAGAACAGATACGCAGTATTTT,CASRRTDTQYF
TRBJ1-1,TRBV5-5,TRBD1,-,TGTGCCAGCAGCTTACGACAGGGTTACACTGAAGCTTTCTTT,CASSLRQGYTEAFF
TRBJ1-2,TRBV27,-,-,TGTGCCAGCTGGACCAACTATGGCTACACCTTC,CASWTNYGYTF
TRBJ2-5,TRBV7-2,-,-,TGTGCCAGCAGCTTAGCAGGGAACACGCAAGAGACCCAGTACTTC,CASSLAGNTQETQYF
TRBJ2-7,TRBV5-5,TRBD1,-,TGTGCCAGCAGCTTAGTGAAGGGGGCTTACGAGCAGTACTTC,CASSLVKGAYEQYF
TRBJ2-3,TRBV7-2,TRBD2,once,TGTGCCAGCAGCGTTCGTTGGACGGGAGGAATGGCAGATACGCAGTATTTT,CASSVRWTGGMADTQYF
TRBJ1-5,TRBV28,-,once,TGTGCCAGCAGTTTCGGGGGAGGTCAGCCCCAGCATTTT,CASSFGGGQPQHF
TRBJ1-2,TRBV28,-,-,TGTGCCAGCAGTCTCTGGGCTAACTATGGCTACACCTTC,CASSLWANYGYTF
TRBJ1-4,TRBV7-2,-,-,TGTGCCAGCAGTCAAGAGGGAAGGGGCGCCGGTAATGAAAAACTGTTTTTT,CASSQEGRGAGNEKLFF
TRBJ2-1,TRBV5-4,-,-,TGTGCCAGCAGCTTGGATAGGGAGGTTAGCAATGAGCAGTTCTTC,CASSLDREVSNEQFF
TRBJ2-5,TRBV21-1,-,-,TGTGCCAGCAGCCCTGGACAGGGGGAAGAGACCCAGTACTTC,CASSPGQGEETQYF
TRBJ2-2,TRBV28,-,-,TGTGCCAGCAGTTCAGGGTATGGTAGGCCCGCCGACACCGGGGAGCTGTTTTTT,CASSSGYGRPADTGELFF
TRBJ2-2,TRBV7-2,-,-,TGTGCCAGCAGCTTAGGTGGGAGTAACACCGGGGAGCTGTTTTTT,CASSLGGSNTGELFF
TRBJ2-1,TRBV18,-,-,TGTGCCAGCTCATCTCTCGGTCGGGGGAGCGATGAGCAGTTCTTC,CASSSLGRGSDEQFF
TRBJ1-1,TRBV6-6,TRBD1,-,TGTGCCAGCAGTAAACGGACGGTTGGACAGGGCACTGAAGCTTTCTTT,CASSKRTVGQGTEAFF
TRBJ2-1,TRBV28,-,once,TGTGCCAGCAATCCAGGAGCCCTCTACAATGAGCAGTTCTTC,CASNPGALYNEQFF
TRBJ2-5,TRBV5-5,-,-,TGTGCCAGCAGCCCCATGGGTGGGGACGGGACCCAGTACTTC,CASSPMGGDGTQYF
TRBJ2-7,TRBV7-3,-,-,TGTGCCATCTATCAAGTTTACGAGCAGTACTTC,CAIYQVYEQYF
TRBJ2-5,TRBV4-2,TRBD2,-,TGTGCCAGCAGCCACGGCAGCGGGAGGGAACAAGAGACCCAGTACTTC,CASSHGSGREQETQYF
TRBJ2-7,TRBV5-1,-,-,TGCGCCAGCAGCTTACAGTCCCTTGGGTACGAGCAGTACTTC,CASSLQSLGYEQYF